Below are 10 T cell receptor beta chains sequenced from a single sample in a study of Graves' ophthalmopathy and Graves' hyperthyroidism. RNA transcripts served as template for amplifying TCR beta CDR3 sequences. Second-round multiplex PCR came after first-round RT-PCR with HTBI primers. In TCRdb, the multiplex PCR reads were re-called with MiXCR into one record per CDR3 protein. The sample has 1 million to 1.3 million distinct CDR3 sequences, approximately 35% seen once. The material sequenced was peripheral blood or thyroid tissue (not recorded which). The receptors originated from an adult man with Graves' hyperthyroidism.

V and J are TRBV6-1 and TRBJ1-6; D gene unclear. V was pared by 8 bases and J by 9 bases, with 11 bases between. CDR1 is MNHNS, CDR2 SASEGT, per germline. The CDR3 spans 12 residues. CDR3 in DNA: TGTGCCAGCCACCTCGGTGGTTCACCCCTCCACTTT. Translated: CASHLGGSPLHF.

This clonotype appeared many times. CDR3 nucleotides: TGTGCCAGCAGTCTGGGACAGCCAGGGAATTCACCCCTCCACTTT. It yields the protein CASSLGQPGNSPLHF. J is TRBJ1-6 and V is TRBV12-3 or TRBV12-4; 7 bases agree with TRBD1. V dropped 5 bases and J dropped 7; count of bases not matched to a gene: 8. CDR3 size: 15 residues.

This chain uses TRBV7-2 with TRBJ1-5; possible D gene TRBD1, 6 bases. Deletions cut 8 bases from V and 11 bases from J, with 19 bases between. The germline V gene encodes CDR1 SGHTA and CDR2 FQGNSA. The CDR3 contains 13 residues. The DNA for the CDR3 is TGTGCCAGCCGCCGGGACACCCAAGAGACCCAGCATTTT. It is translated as CASRRDTQETQHF.

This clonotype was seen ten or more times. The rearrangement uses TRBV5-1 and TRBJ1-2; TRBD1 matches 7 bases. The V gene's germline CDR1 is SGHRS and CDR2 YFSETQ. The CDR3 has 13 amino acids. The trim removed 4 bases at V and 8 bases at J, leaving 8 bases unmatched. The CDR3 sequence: CASSTGDTAGYTF. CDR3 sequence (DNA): TGCGCCAGCAGCACAGGGGACACCGCGGGCTACACCTTC.

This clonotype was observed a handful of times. The CDR3 sequence: CASSLGTAGGQETQYF. CDR3 DNA: TGTGCCAGCAGCTTAGGTACAGCGGGAGGGCAAGAGACCCAGTACTTC. The rearrangement joins TRBV7-8 to TRBJ2-5, with 10 bases identical to TRBD2. The CDR3 spans 16 residues. The V gene's germline CDR1 is SGHVS and CDR2 FQNEAQ. V gave up 1 base and J gave up 2 bases; unmatched junction bases: 4.

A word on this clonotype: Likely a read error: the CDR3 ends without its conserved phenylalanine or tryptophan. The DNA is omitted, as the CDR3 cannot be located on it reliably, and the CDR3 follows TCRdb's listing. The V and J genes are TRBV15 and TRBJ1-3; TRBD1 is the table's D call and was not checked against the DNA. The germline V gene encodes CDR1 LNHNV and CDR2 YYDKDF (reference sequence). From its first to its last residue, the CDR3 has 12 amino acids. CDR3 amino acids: CATSSPKTGGAY.

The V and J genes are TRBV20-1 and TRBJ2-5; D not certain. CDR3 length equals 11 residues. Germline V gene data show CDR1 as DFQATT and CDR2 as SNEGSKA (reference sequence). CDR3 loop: CRVGSQETQYF. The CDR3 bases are TGCAGAGTGGGGTCCCAAGAGACCCAGTACTTC.

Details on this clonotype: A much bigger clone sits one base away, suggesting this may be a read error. The CDR3, as DNA: TGCAGTGTTGCCTTAGGGACCAGCAAGCAGCCCCAGCATTTT. Protein product: CSVALGTSKQPQHF. This chain connects TRBV20-1 to TRBJ1-5; D perhaps matches TRBD1 (5 bases). This CDR3 is 14 amino acids long. Germline loops: CDR1 DFQATT, CDR2 SNEGSKA (reference sequence).

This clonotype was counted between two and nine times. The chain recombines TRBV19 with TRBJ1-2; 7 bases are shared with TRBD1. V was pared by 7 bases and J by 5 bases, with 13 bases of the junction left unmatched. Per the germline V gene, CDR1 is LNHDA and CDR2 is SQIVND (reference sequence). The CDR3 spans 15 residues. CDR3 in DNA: TGTGCCAGTATCCCAGAGGGGAACAGGGGATATGGCTACACCTTC. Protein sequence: CASIPEGNRGYGYTF.

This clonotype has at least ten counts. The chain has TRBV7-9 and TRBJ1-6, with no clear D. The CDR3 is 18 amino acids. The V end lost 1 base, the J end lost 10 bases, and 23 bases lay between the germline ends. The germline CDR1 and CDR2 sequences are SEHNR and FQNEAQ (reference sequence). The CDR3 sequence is CASSLVRGRLSISSPLHF. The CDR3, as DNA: TGTGCCAGCAGCTTAGTACGGGGAAGGCTATCGATATCATCACCCCTCCACTTT.